These 26 T cell receptor beta chains were sequenced from one sample in a study of response to subunit inactivated influenza vaccine. One entry per CDR3 protein results from TCRdb running MiXCR on the RT-PCR reads. The table shows 150,000 to 200,000 distinct CDR3 sequences, with about a tenth occurring only once. Sample: non-naive T cells sorted from PBMCs, taken on the day of vaccination. These receptors came from a man in his forties or fifties who received an inactivated influenza vaccine.

The rearrangement joins TRBV7-2 to TRBJ2-2, with D hard to call. Looked up from germline, CDR1 is SGHTA and CDR2 is FQGNSA. V gave up 0 bases and J gave up 8 bases, with 13 bases separating them. The CDR3 is 15 amino acids. The CDR3 loop reads CASSLAFGSQGELFF. The CDR3 nucleotides read TGTGCCAGCAGCTTAGCCTTTGGATCGCAGGGGGAGCTGTTTTTT.

There are many counts of this clonotype. This chain links TRBV12-3 or TRBV12-4 with TRBJ1-1; no clear D gene. V lost 4 bases to trimming and J lost 1 base, with 10 bases between them. CDR3 length equals 14 residues. The CDR3: CASSYGGENTEAFF. CDR3 sequence (DNA): TGTGCCAGCAGTTATGGAGGAGAGAACACTGAAGCTTTCTTT.

This clonotype was seen more than once but under ten times. This chain uses TRBV5-5 with TRBJ2-2; D tentatively fits TRBD1 or TRBD2 (5 bases each). Germline V gene sequence: CDR1 SGHKS, CDR2 YYEKEE (reference sequence). V dropped 3 bases and J dropped 2 bases, with 8 bases sitting between them. The CDR3 totals 14 residues. The chain's CDR3 is CASSWGRNTGELFF. The DNA for the CDR3 is TGTGCCAGCAGCTGGGGACGTAACACCGGGGAGCTGTTTTTT.

This clonotype showed up many times. The rearrangement uses TRBV6-2 or TRBV6-3 and TRBJ1-2; D call uncertain. The V and J ends lost 2 bases and 8 bases respectively, with 9 bases between them. Germline V gene data show CDR1 as MNHEY and CDR2 as SVGEGT. CDR3 length: 12 amino acids. CDR3 residues: CASSYPLGGYTF. CDR3 bases: TGTGCCAGCAGTTACCCATTGGGCGGCTACACCTTC.

This clonotype was seen more than once but under ten times. V gene TRBV11-3 combines with J gene TRBJ2-3; TRBD2 is a possible D gene (6 bases). CDR3 length: 15 residues. Germline CDR1 SGHNT, CDR2 YENEEA. The V gene lost 4 bases and the J gene lost 4 bases, with 15 bases spanning the gap. Here the CDR3 reads CASSSGLPGADTQYF. As DNA, the CDR3 is TGTGCCAGCAGCTCGGGACTCCCCGGCGCAGATACGCAGTATTTT.

This clonotype was recorded at least ten times. The rearrangement uses TRBV5-5 and TRBJ1-2; no firm D call. The length of the CDR3 is 14 residues. Germline CDR1 is SGHKS and CDR2 is YYEKEE (reference sequence). V lost 0 bases and J lost 2, with 8 bases in between. CDR3 region: CASSLEQNNYGYTF. The CDR3 bases are TGTGCCAGCAGCTTGGAACAGAACAACTATGGCTACACCTTC.

The J gene is TRBJ2-3, the V gene TRBV5-4, with D uncertain. Germline loops: CDR1 SGHNT, CDR2 YYREEE (reference sequence). The CDR3 sequence is 13 residues long. Trimming stripped 3 bases from V and 0 bases from J, with 5 bases between. CDR3 amino acids: CASSWLSTDTQYF. The CDR3 DNA is TGTGCCAGCAGCTGGTTAAGCACAGATACGCAGTATTTT.

This clonotype showed up many times. CDR3 DNA: TGTGCCAGCAGCCCCCCACAGGGTGGCTATGGCTACACCTTC. It specifies CASSPPQGGYGYTF. V and J are TRBV7-9 and TRBJ1-2; D perhaps matches TRBD1 (6 bases). Germline-derived CDR1 and CDR2 are SEHNR and FQNEAQ (reference sequence). Trimming took off 5 bases at V and 4 bases at J, with 14 bases between the two ends. The CDR3 covers 14 residues.

The V and J genes are TRBV6-2 or TRBV6-3 and TRBJ2-6, with D perhaps given as TRBD1 or TRBD2 (5 bases each). Germline V gene lookup returns CDR1 MNHEY and CDR2 SVGEGT. The length of the CDR3 is 18 residues. V gave up 2 bases and J gave up 1 base, with 15 bases separating them. The CDR3 coding sequence is TGTGCCAGCAGTTACATCCGGGGCCGAAAATCTGGGGCCAACGTCCTGACTTTC. This translates into CASSYIRGRKSGANVLTF.

This clonotype was recorded a few times. V and J are TRBV3-1 and TRBJ1-3; the D is unclear. The CDR3 extends over 15 amino acids. Germline-derived CDR1 and CDR2 are LGHDT and YNNKEL (reference sequence). The V end was cut by 0 bases, the J end by 1 base, with 7 bases between. Here the CDR3 reads CASSQDGVSGNTIYF. For the CDR3, the DNA is TGTGCCAGCAGCCAAGATGGGGTATCTGGAAACACCATATATTTT.

This clonotype has just a few counts. The genes are TRBV5-4 and TRBJ2-2; D tentatively reads TRBD1 or TRBD2 (6 bases each). V was pared by 0 bases and J by 5 bases, with 11 bases between. CDR3 size: 15 residues. CDR1 and CDR2 (germline): SGHNT, YYREEE (reference sequence). The chain's CDR3 is CASSLGRGRTGELFF. CDR3 nucleotides: TGTGCCAGCAGCTTGGGACGGGGGCGGACCGGGGAGCTGTTTTTT.

V gene TRBV20-1 combines with J gene TRBJ2-5; no firm D call. The CDR3 totals 12 residues. CDR1 and CDR2 (germline): DFQATT, SNEGSKA (reference sequence). The ends were cut back, 4 bases at V and 2 bases at J, with 8 bases in the middle. The CDR3 DNA is TGCAGTGCTACAAAAATACAAGAGACCCAGTACTTC. It codes for CSATKIQETQYF.

This clonotype came up many times. V is TRBV7-8 and J is TRBJ1-5; D is ambiguous. Germline loops: CDR1 SGHVS, CDR2 FQNEAQ. The CDR3 loop spans 14 amino acids. Trimming cost V 5 bases and J 3 bases, with 11 bases left between them. The CDR3 region is CASSPYSNNQPQHF. DNA of the CDR3: TGTGCCAGCAGCCCTTACAGCAACAATCAGCCCCAGCATTTT.

This clonotype was detected a few times. This chain's CDR3 is CASSDLFGDYEQYF. As DNA, the CDR3 is TGTGCCAGCAGTGACTTGTTTGGAGACTACGAGCAGTACTTC. V usage is TRBV2 and J usage is TRBJ2-7; no clear D gene. There are 14 residues in the CDR3. The germline CDR1 and CDR2 sequences are SNHLY and FYNNEI. Trimming removed 3 bases at V and 3 bases at J, with 12 bases between.

This clonotype appeared many times. The rearrangement joins TRBV20-1 to TRBJ2-5; D ambiguous. Germline CDR1 is DFQATT and CDR2 is SNEGSKA (reference sequence). This CDR3 has 13 amino acids. Trimming cost V 5 bases and J 0 bases, with 10 bases left between them. CDR3 region: CSAALWHQETQYF. The CDR3 nucleotides read TGCAGTGCTGCCCTCTGGCACCAAGAGACCCAGTACTTC.

V is TRBV6-1 and J is TRBJ2-7, with TRBD1 matching over 11 bases. From germline, CDR1 is MNHNS and CDR2 SASEGT. V gave up 5 bases and J gave up 9 bases; unmatched junction bases: 9. This CDR3 contains 14 residues. In nucleotides, the CDR3 is TGTGCCAGCAGTCCCGGGACAGGGGGTTGGCGGCAGTACTTC. Residues: CASSPGTGGWRQYF.

Only a few counts were recorded for this clonotype. The chain couples TRBV11-2 to TRBJ1-5, with D unclear. CDR1 is SGHAT and CDR2 is FQNNGV in the germline V gene. The CDR3 runs to 13 residues. The germline V and J ends were trimmed by 2 bases and 4 bases, with 6 bases remaining between them. The CDR3 loop is CASSLNSNQPQHF. CDR3 nucleotide sequence: TGTGCCAGCAGCTTAAATTCTAATCAGCCCCAGCATTTT.

This clonotype was seen a few times. This chain joins TRBV10-3 and TRBJ2-5; no definite D call. There are 12 residues in the CDR3. Germline loops: CDR1 ENHRY, CDR2 SYGVKD. Trimming cost V 4 bases and J 1 base, with 4 bases left between them. CDR3 sequence reads: CAISVGQETQYF. The CDR3 DNA follows: TGTGCCATCAGTGTGGGCCAAGAGACCCAGTACTTC.

This chain uses TRBV6-5 with TRBJ1-1, with D possibly matching TRBD1 (5 bases). The CDR3 sequence is 16 residues long. CDR1 and CDR2 (germline): MNHEY, SVGAGI. The V end was cut by 3 bases, the J end by 5 bases, with 19 bases between. CDR3 region: CASSYGVGGGRTEAFF. Written as DNA, the CDR3 is TGTGCCAGCAGTTATGGCGTTGGGGGGGGAAGAACTGAAGCTTTCTTT.

A few counts support this clonotype. This rearrangement joins TRBV6-1 to TRBJ2-1; TRBD2 aligns across 7 bases. This CDR3 has 13 residues. The trim removed 6 bases at V and 8 bases at J, leaving 7 bases unmatched. Germline V gene sequence: CDR1 MNHNS, CDR2 SASEGT. The CDR3 DNA reads as TGTGCCAGCAGAAAACCGGGGGGAGATGAGCAGTTCTTC. It codes for CASRKPGGDEQFF.

The sample holds many counts of this clonotype. This rearrangement joins TRBV4-2 to TRBJ2-1, with 8 bases identical to TRBD2. Germline loops: CDR1 LGHNA, CDR2 YNFKEQ. Germline trimming cut 1 base from V and 7 bases from J; bases unmatched to any gene: 6. This CDR3 region has 15 residues. The CDR3 DNA reads TGTGCCAGCAGCCAAGGTGCGGGAGGTCGAAATGAGCAGTTCTTC. Residues: CASSQGAGGRNEQFF.

V usage is TRBV27 and J usage is TRBJ1-1; TRBD1 aligns across 8 bases. The CDR3 length is 14 residues. After removal of 4 bases from V and 5 bases from J, the junction contained 6 bases not matched to a gene. Germline V gene data show CDR1 as MNHEY and CDR2 as SMNVEV (reference sequence). In nucleotides, the CDR3 is TGTGCCAGCAGTTCTCAGGGGGCAGGGACTGAAGCTTTCTTT. Protein sequence: CASSSQGAGTEAFF.

In this sample, this clonotype turned up a few times. The V gene is TRBV10-2, the J gene TRBJ2-2; TRBD1 matches at 10 bases. Germline values: CDR1 WSHSY, CDR2 SAAADI. The CDR3 covers 16 residues. V shed 5 bases and J 7 bases; nucleotides not matched to a gene: 10. CDR3 in amino acids: CASSTPGQGLGGELFF. The CDR3 region has the DNA TGCGCCAGCAGTACCCCGGGACAGGGGTTGGGCGGGGAGCTGTTTTTT.

Points on this clonotype: The conserved final phenylalanine or tryptophan is absent from the CDR3, which likely points to a read error. This chain joins TRBV29-1 and TRBJ2-7, with D possibly being TRBD2 (5 bases). Trimming shortened V by 5 bases and J by 5 bases, and 16 bases separated the two germline ends. Germline CDR1 SQVTM, CDR2 ANQGSEA. The CDR3 is 13 amino acids. CDR3 sequence reads: CSVLGRGSHEQYL. The CDR3 bases are TGCAGCGTTTTGGGTCGGGGTAGTCACGAGCAGTACCTC.

The chain carries TRBV7-2 and TRBJ1-1; no definite D call. This CDR3 is built from 14 residues. V was pared by 3 bases and J by 3 bases, with 11 bases between. Germline CDR1 is SGHTA and CDR2 is FQGNSA. CDR3 in DNA: TGTGCCAGCAGCTTGTCGGGTCGGGACACTGAAGCTTTCTTT. Translated: CASSLSGRDTEAFF.

This clonotype was counted a few times. The V and J genes are TRBV6-2 or TRBV6-3 and TRBJ1-1; D is undetermined. The germline gives CDR1 MNHEY, CDR2 SVGEGT. The CDR3 totals 15 residues. Trimming removed 5 bases at V and 0 bases at J, with 13 bases between. CDR3 sequence (DNA): TGTGCCAGCAGTCCTCGGCAGGTCGTGAACACTGAAGCTTTCTTT. This sequence encodes CASSPRQVVNTEAFF.